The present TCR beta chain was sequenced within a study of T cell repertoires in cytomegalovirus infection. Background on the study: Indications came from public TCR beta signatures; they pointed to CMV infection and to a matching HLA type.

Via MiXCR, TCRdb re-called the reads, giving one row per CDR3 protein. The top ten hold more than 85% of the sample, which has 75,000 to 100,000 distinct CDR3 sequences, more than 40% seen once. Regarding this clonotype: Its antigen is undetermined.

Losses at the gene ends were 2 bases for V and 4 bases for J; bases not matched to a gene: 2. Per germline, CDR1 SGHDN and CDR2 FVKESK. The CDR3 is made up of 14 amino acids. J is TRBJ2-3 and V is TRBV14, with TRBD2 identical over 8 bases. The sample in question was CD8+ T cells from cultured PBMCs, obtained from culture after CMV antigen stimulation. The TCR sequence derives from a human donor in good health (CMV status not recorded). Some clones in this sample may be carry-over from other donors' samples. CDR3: CASSQWRGADTQYF. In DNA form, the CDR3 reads TGTGCCAGCAGCCAATGGCGGGGGGCAGATACGCAGTATTTT.